The rows below give T cell receptor beta chains drawn from one sample of a study of OX40 agonist ivuxolimab in advanced cancers. TCRdb's table, derived via immunoSEQ multiplex PCR, lists solely in-frame clones and lacks some. The sample holds around 50,000 clones; under 85% are singletons and the top ten take over 3%. Sample: CD4+ or CD8+ T cells sorted from blood, taken in a trial of the OX40 agonist ivuxolimab. Every receptor here comes from an adult with an advanced solid tumor such as melanoma, head and neck, liver or kidney cancer. CDR3s include the opening cysteine and the closing phenylalanine or tryptophan. D genes are given only for firm matches. Clone sizes are given selectively: once, few, many, or a class where the clone is expanded.

. | TRBJ2-3 | TRBV7-9 | . | CASSSRDRGPDTQYF | TGTGCCAGCAGCTCGCGGGATCGAGGGCCAGATACGCAGTATTTT
. | TRBJ2-2 | TRBV19 | TRBD2 | CAAMSSGNGGGELFF | TGTGCCGCTATGTCCAGCGGGAACGGGGGCGGGGAGCTGTTTTTT
. | TRBJ2-7 | TRBV11-2 | . | CASSPGIGEQYF | TGTGCCAGCAGCCCAGGTATTGGGGAGCAGTACTTC
once | TRBJ1-4 | TRBV7-9 | TRBD1 | CASSSPGTGGPNEKLFF | TGTGCCAGCAGCTCCCCCGGGACAGGGGGACCTAATGAAAAACTGTTTTTT
. | TRBJ2-7 | TRBV19 | TRBD2 | CASSPRESGSFYEQYF | TGTGCCAGTAGTCCTCGTGAGAGCGGGAGTTTCTACGAGCAGTACTTC
. | TRBJ1-5 | TRBV6-6 | . | CASSPPTGNQPQHF | TGTGCCAGCAGTCCCCCAACAGGGAATCAGCCCCAGCATTTT
. | TRBJ2-7 | TRBV7-9 | . | CASRSDSYEQYF | TGTGCCAGCAGGAGCGACTCCTACGAGCAGTACTTC
. | TRBJ1-1 | TRBV5-1 | . | CASSLEAITEAFF | TGCGCCAGCAGCTTGGAGGCCATCACTGAAGCTTTCTTT
. | TRBJ1-2 | TRBV6-5 | . | CASRPNRVNYGYTF | TGTGCCAGCAGACCAAACAGGGTCAACTATGGCTACACCTTC
. | TRBJ1-3 | TRBV27 | . | CASAPAGGRSSGNTIYF | TGTGCCAGCGCCCCAGCGGGGGGACGAAGCTCTGGAAACACCATATATTTT
. | TRBJ1-1 | TRBV27 | TRBD1 | CASSKQGTTEAFF | TGTGCCAGCAGTAAACAGGGGACCACTGAAGCTTTCTTT
. | TRBJ2-2 | TRBV7-9 | TRBD1 | CASSLARQGGELFF | TGTGCCAGCAGCTTAGCGCGACAGGGCGGGGAGCTGTTTTTT
. | TRBJ2-1 | TRBV6-6 | . | CASSDGTSSYNEQFF | TGTGCCAGCAGCGACGGGACGAGCTCCTACAATGAGCAGTTCTTC